This TCR beta chain appears in the sequencing data of a study of blood T cell repertoires in COVID-19. Germline CDR1 is GTSNPN and CDR2 is SVGIG (reference sequence). V gave up 5 bases and J gave up 6 bases; unmatched junction bases: 11. The CDR3 spans 15 residues. In the original workflow: Reference gene primer amplification gave estimated nucleated cell counts. Using immunoSEQ multiplex PCR, the repertoire was profiled, and TCRdb retains in-frame clones only, with some absent. Clone size and the V and J calls come from that table; the DNA yielded D and trimming. Here the sample spans approximately 70,000 clones, around 90% being singletons.

The receptor comes from a woman aged 45-59 years with COVID-19, enrolled during active disease. Source material: peripheral blood. V and J are TRBV30 and TRBJ1-2, with 11 bases that match TRBD1. The DNA for the CDR3 is TGTGCCTGGCTAACACCGGGACAGGGGGTTCATGGCTACACCTTC. Residues: CAWLTPGQGVHGYTF.